This T cell receptor (beta chain) was recorded in a study of blood T cells in healthy people across ages. The CDR3 has 15 amino acids. Germline V CDR1 and CDR2: DFQATT, SNEGSKA (reference sequence). J was trimmed by 6 bases and V by 6 bases; bases with no gene match: 10. A second PCR, run for about 7 to 11 cycles, used a sample-barcoded 5' primer plus a J-beta primer mix. TCRdb reprocessed the 5' RACE reads with MiXCR, giving one entry per CDR3 protein. The table lists about 640,000 distinct CDR3 sequences, under 70% of them singletons. Material for sequencing was blood. The J gene is TRBJ2-3, the V gene TRBV20-1, with 12 bases matching TRBD2. This sequence originates from a man between 60 and 70 years old in good health. CDR3 residues: CSAPPRTSGVDTQYF. For the CDR3, the DNA is TGCAGTGCCCCCCCGAGGACTAGCGGGGTTGATACGCAGTATTTT.